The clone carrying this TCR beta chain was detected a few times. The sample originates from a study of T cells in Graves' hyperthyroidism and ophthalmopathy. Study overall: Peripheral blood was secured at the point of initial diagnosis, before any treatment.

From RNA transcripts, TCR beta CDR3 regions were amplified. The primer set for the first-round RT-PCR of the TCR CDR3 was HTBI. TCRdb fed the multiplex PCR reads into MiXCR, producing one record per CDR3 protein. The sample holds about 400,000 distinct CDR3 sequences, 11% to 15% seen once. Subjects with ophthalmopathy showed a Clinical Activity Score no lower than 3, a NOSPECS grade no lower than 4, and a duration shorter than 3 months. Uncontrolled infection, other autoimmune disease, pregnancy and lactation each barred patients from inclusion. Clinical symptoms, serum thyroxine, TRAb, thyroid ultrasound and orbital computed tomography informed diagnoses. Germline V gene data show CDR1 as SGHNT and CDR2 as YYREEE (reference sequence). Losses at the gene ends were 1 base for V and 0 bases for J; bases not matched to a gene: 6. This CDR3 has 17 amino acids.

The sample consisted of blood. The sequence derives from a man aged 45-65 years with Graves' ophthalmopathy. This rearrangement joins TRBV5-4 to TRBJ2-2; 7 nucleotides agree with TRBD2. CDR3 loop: CASSLSGRGANTGELFF. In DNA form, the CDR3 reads TGTGCCAGCAGCTTGAGTGGCCGGGGGGCGAACACCGGGGAGCTGTTTTTT.